The 21 T cell receptor beta chains below all came from one sample that was sequenced in a study of cytomegalovirus exposure and HLA in healthy donors. Amplification used 60 Vbeta primers and 13 Jbeta primers. Only in-frame clones appear in the TCRdb table, and some are missing; sequencing was by immunoSEQ multiplex PCR. This table has some 270,000 clones, around 90% appearing once. Sequenced: PBMCs. The receptors originated from a girl aged 2 to 10 in good health and CMV-seronegative.

The chain has TRBV30 and TRBJ1-5, with 7 bases matching TRBD1. The CDR3 runs 14 residues. Per the germline V gene, CDR1 is GTSNPN and CDR2 is SVGIG (reference sequence). V lost 5 bases and J lost 0; bases outside the gene matches: 4. CDR3 sequence (DNA): TGTGCCTGGGGGGGACAGTATAGCAATCAGCCCCAGCATTTT. It is translated as CAWGGQYSNQPQHF.

This chain joins TRBV5-1 and TRBJ2-2; 8 bases align to TRBD2. Germline loops: CDR1 SGHRS, CDR2 YFSETQ. The CDR3 extends over 15 amino acids. Trimming removed 4 bases from V and 3 bases from J; junction bases left unmatched: 5. The chain's CDR3 is CASSGGGIYTGELFF. The CDR3 DNA sequence: TGCGCCAGCAGCGGCGGGGGGATCTACACCGGGGAGCTGTTTTTT. Full variable domain (remainder filled in from reference TRBV5-1 and TRBJ2-2): KAGVTQTPRYLIKTRGQQVTLSCSPISGHRSVSWYQQTPGQGLQFLFEYFSETQRNKGNFPGRFSGRQFSNSRSEMNVSTLELGDSALYLCASSGGGIYTGELFFGEGSRLTVL.

Notes on this clone: Germline is not matched at one junction end, which may reflect a read error. The V and J genes are TRBV5-6 and TRBJ2-7; 8 nucleotides agree with TRBD1. Germline CDR1 is SGHDT and CDR2 is YYEEEE. CDR3 size: 15 residues. The CDR3 loop is CATSGAEDRAYEQYF. The CDR3, as DNA: TGTGCCACCAGCGGTGCAGAGGACAGGGCCTACGAGCAGTACTTC.

V usage is TRBV6-4 and J usage is TRBJ2-1, with 16 nucleotides matching TRBD2. Trimming cost V 3 bases and J 7 bases; bases outside gene matches: 15. Germline CDR1 and CDR2: MRHNA and SNTAGT. The CDR3 loop spans 20 amino acids. CDR3 residues: CASSEMFSGLAGGRWNEQFF. The CDR3 coding sequence is TGTGCCAGCAGTGAAATGTTTTCGGGACTAGCGGGAGGGCGATGGAATGAGCAGTTCTTC.

This clone showed up just once. The chain joins TRBV6-5 to TRBJ1-2; tentative D call: TRBD1 (5 bases). The CDR3 is made up of 14 amino acids. Deletions cut 5 bases from V and 8 bases from J, with 18 bases between. CDR1 is MNHEY and CDR2 is SVGAGI in the germline V gene. The CDR3 DNA reads as TGTGCCAGCAGTCTGGGGGGTGATATGGTCGGCTACACCTTC. Amino acid sequence: CASSLGGDMVGYTF.

This chain connects TRBV9 to TRBJ2-7, with D possibly being TRBD2 (5 bases). The CDR3 runs to 15 residues. Germline CDR1 SGDLS, CDR2 YYNGEE. V lost 0 bases and J 2 bases, leaving 12 bases between the germline ends. For the CDR3, the DNA is TGTGCCAGCAGCGTAGGAGGGATTATGACCTACGAGCAGTACTTC. It specifies CASSVGGIMTYEQYF.

This rearrangement joins TRBV28 to TRBJ2-7; D may be TRBD1 (5 bases). This CDR3 comprises 16 residues. The V gene's germline CDR1 is MDHEN and CDR2 SYDVKM. Trimming removed 7 bases from V and 4 bases from J, with 23 bases in between. CDR3 in DNA: TGTGCCAGCAACCTTGGGGCAAAGGGTCGCTATTACGAGCAGTACTTC. Translation: CASNLGAKGRYYEQYF.

On this clone itself: The junction does not match germline at one end; this may be a read error. V and J are TRBV6-5 and TRBJ2-7, with D perhaps TRBD2 (6 bases). Germline CDR1 and CDR2: MNHEY and SVGAGI. The CDR3 has 16 residues. The CDR3 loop reads CASSYGVGLGSSEQYF. In DNA, the CDR3 is TGTGCCAGCAGTTACGGAGTGGGACTGGGGTCCTCCGAGCAGTACTTC.

This clone was observed a single time. The rearrangement joins TRBV27 to TRBJ2-1, with 12 nucleotides matching TRBD2. V shed 6 bases, J shed 8 bases, and the junction held 8 bases outside the gene matches. Germline V gene sequence: CDR1 MNHEY, CDR2 SMNVEV (reference sequence). The CDR3 totals 15 residues. CDR3 DNA: TGTGCCAGCAGCGTCCGACTAGCGGGAGACCATGAGCAGTTCTTC. This encodes CASSVRLAGDHEQFF.

CDR3 nucleotide sequence: TGTGCCAGCAGTGAGCCTGCAGGGGGCGAAAACACCATATATTTT. It encodes CASSEPAGGENTIYF. J is TRBJ1-3 and V is TRBV2, with 8 positions matching TRBD1. Germline CDR1 reads SNHLY; CDR2 reads FYNNEI. The J segment lost 6 bases and the V segment lost 3 bases, leaving 7 bases of the junction unmatched. This CDR3 comprises 15 residues. Full variable domain (rest looked up from reference TRBV2 and TRBJ1-3): EPEVTQTPSHQVTQMGQEVILRCVPISNHLYFYWYRQILGQKVEFLVSFYNNEISEKSEIFDDQFSVERPDGSNFTLKIRSTKLEDSAMYFCASSEPAGGENTIYFGEGSWLTVV.

In DNA, the CDR3 is TGTGCCAGCAGCTCCGGGACTAGCGGACAAGAGACCCAGTACTTC. Translated: CASSSGTSGQETQYF. V is TRBV7-6 and J is TRBJ2-5; 11 bases map to TRBD2. CDR1 and CDR2 from the germline V gene are SGHVS and FNYEAQ. V lost 4 bases, J lost 2 bases, and 3 bases stayed unmatched. The CDR3 totals 15 residues.

This chain joins TRBV23-1 and TRBJ1-1; 7 bases line up with TRBD1. TRBV23-1 is known as an ORF, though its function is uncertain. The junction had 9 bases not matched to a gene; V was cut back by 6 bases and J by 5 bases. This CDR3 comprises 14 residues. This CDR3 is CASRRTGERTEAFF. In DNA, the CDR3 is TGCGCCAGCAGAAGGACAGGTGAGAGGACTGAAGCTTTCTTT.

The chain recombines TRBV30 with TRBJ2-1, with D possibly matching TRBD2 (5 bases). Germline V CDR1 and CDR2: GTSNPN, SVGIG (reference sequence). V lost 1 base and J lost 0, with 19 bases in between. The CDR3 spans 18 residues. The CDR3 sequence: CAWSGTTTPYSSYNEQFF. CDR3 DNA sequence: TGTGCCTGGAGTGGAACGACTACACCGTACAGCTCCTACAATGAGCAGTTCTTC. The full variable domain, rest sourced from reference TRBV30 and TRBJ2-1, is SQTIHQWPATLVQPVGSPLSLECTVEGTSNPNLYWYRQAAGRGLQLLFYSVGIGQISSEVPQNLSASRPQDRQFILSSKKLLLSDSGFYLCAWSGTTTPYSSYNEQFFGPGTRLTVL.

The V call is TRBV30, the J call TRBJ1-2; D might be TRBD1 (6 bases). This CDR3 has 16 residues. Trimming took off 2 bases at V and 2 bases at J, with 18 bases between the two ends. Per the germline V gene, CDR1 is GTSNPN and CDR2 is SVGIG (reference sequence). CDR3 bases: TGTGCCTGGAGTCTCCTGGGCAGGGGACGGAACTATGGCTACACCTTC. Translating gives CAWSLLGRGRNYGYTF.

The gene calls are TRBV5-4 and TRBJ1-2; the D gene is possibly TRBD1 (5 bases). The CDR3 spans 16 residues. The ends were cut back, 4 bases at V and 6 bases at J, with 22 bases in the middle. The germline gives CDR1 SGHNT, CDR2 YYREEE (reference sequence). The CDR3 bases are TGTGCCAGCAGCCAAAATGGGGGGACTGGCCGCGATGGCTACACCTTC. As protein: CASSQNGGTGRDGYTF.

The rearrangement links TRBV4-1 to TRBJ1-2; weak D call: TRBD1 (5 bases). The germline V and J ends were trimmed by 4 bases and 5 bases, with 11 bases remaining between them. Germline CDR1 reads MGHRA; CDR2 reads YSYEKL. This CDR3 has 13 amino acids. CDR3 sequence (DNA): TGCGCCAGCAGCCCGGGGGAGACTTATGGCTACACCTTC. This gives the protein CASSPGETYGYTF.

V gene TRBV2 combines with J gene TRBJ1-6, with D perhaps matching TRBD1 (5 bases). This CDR3 spans 16 amino acids. The V end lost 6 bases, the J end lost 0 bases, and 12 bases lay between the germline ends. Looked up from germline, CDR1 is SNHLY and CDR2 is FYNNEI. The CDR3 sequence: CASSLTASSYNSPLHF. DNA for the CDR3: TGTGCCAGCAGCCTGACAGCGAGCTCCTATAATTCACCCCTCCACTTT.

V gene TRBV6-6 combines with J gene TRBJ2-2; no reliable D call. Trimming removed 8 bases from V and 0 bases from J, with 7 bases in between. Germline V gives CDR1 MNHNY, CDR2 SVGAGI (reference sequence). The CDR3 length is 13 residues. CDR3 DNA sequence: TGTGCCAGCGAGGCAGCGAACACCGGGGAGCTGTTTTTT. Its translation is CASEAANTGELFF.

The chain couples TRBV5-4 to TRBJ1-1, with a possible D match to TRBD1 (6 bases). V dropped 0 bases and J dropped 1 base, with 10 bases sitting between them. Germline loops: CDR1 SGHNT, CDR2 YYREEE (reference sequence). The CDR3 has 15 amino acids. The CDR3 loop is CASSLAVRGNTEAFF. The CDR3 nucleotides are TGTGCCAGCAGCTTGGCGGTCAGGGGGAACACTGAAGCTTTCTTT.

The chain carries TRBV5-5 and TRBJ2-4; TRBD2 matches at 9 bases. V was clipped by 3 bases and J by 1 base; unmatched bases: 5. CDR3 length: 16 residues. CDR1 and CDR2 from the germline V gene are SGHKS and YYEKEE (reference sequence). Written as DNA, the CDR3 is TGTGCCAGCAGCTCCGTAGCGGGGGTGGCCAAAAACATTCAGTACTTC. It specifies CASSSVAGVAKNIQYF.

This sequence joins TRBV5-4 and TRBJ1-1, with 10 bases fitting TRBD1. The V gene's germline CDR1 is SGHNT and CDR2 YYREEE (reference sequence). This CDR3 comprises 15 residues. Trimming removed 4 bases from V and 3 bases from J; junction bases left unmatched: 6. CDR3 sequence: CASSRSGTGDTEAFF. DNA of the CDR3: TGTGCCAGCAGCCGTTCCGGGACAGGGGACACTGAAGCTTTCTTT. The variable domain in full, with the rest retrieved from reference TRBV5-4 and TRBJ1-1, is ETGVTQSPTHLIKTRGQQVTLRCSSQSGHNTVSWYQQALGQGPQFIFQYYREEENGRGNFPPRFSGLQFPNYSSELNVNALELDDSALYLCASSRSGTGDTEAFFGQGTRLTVV.